This TCR beta chain comes out of a study of T cells after yellow fever vaccination. Study-wide points: Booster samples showed a return of most primary-vaccination clones (under 98% CD4, over 70% CD8). FACS-sorted repertoires could contain abundant clonotypes contaminating from the bulk population.

Universal primer sites and UMIs were introduced during 5'RACE template-switching synthesis of TCR cDNA. TCRdb reanalysed the 5' RACE reads using MiXCR and keeps one entry per CDR3 protein. Among more than 75,000 distinct CDR3 sequences listed, roughly 8.2% were seen once. The V and J ends lost 5 bases and 6 bases, in that order; junction bases with no gene match: 7. CDR3 length: 15 residues. CDR1 is MNHNS and CDR2 is SASEGT in the germline V gene. The material sequenced was CD8+ T cells not binding an NS4B(214-222) dextramer, sorted from PBMCs, taken less than 16 days after the first yellow fever vaccination. The source is a man in his late teens or twenties who received the YFV17D yellow fever vaccine. The rearrangement links TRBV6-1 to TRBJ2-1; 10 bases fit TRBD2. The CDR3 is CASSKSGGASNEQFF. In nucleotides, the CDR3 is TGTGCCAGCAGTAAAAGCGGGGGGGCATCCAATGAGCAGTTCTTC.